The 17 T cell receptor beta chains below all came from one sample that was sequenced in a study of CD8 T cells in Susac syndrome. An amount of RNA that ranged from roughly 0.45 to 1 ug was reverse transcribed with random hexamers. A single record per CDR3 protein comes from TCRdb applying MiXCR to the immunoSEQ multiplex PCR reads. This table has 130,000 to 150,000 distinct CDR3 sequences, approximately 95% appearing once. Sequencing was performed on CD8+ T cells from PBMCs. The receptor set was obtained from a human donor in good health.

The V and J genes are TRBV2 and TRBJ1-2, with D possibly being TRBD1 (6 bases). The germline V and J ends were trimmed by 3 bases and 8 bases, with 16 bases remaining between them. The germline CDR1 and CDR2 sequences are SNHLY and FYNNEI. CDR3 size: 14 residues. CDR3 nucleotide sequence: TGTGCCAGCAGTGAGGCCACAGGGTCGGAAGGCTACACCTTC. It codes for CASSEATGSEGYTF. Drawing the rest from reference TRBV2 and TRBJ1-2, the complete variable domain is EPEVTQTPSHQVTQMGQEVILRCVPISNHLYFYWYRQILGQKVEFLVSFYNNEISEKSEIFDDQFSVERPDGSNFTLKIRSTKLEDSAMYFCASSEATGSEGYTFGSGTRLTVV.

Only one count was recorded for this clonotype. The gene calls are TRBV6-2 or TRBV6-3 and TRBJ2-5; D gene unclear. V gave up 7 bases and J gave up 5 bases, with 17 bases separating them. Germline V gives CDR1 MNHEY, CDR2 SVGEGT. The CDR3 has 14 amino acids. CDR3 sequence reads: CASTAGPNGETQYF. CDR3 DNA: TGTGCCAGCACTGCTGGACCCAACGGGGAGACCCAGTACTTC.

J is TRBJ2-7 and V is TRBV4-1; TRBD2 is a possible D gene (5 bases). The germline V and J ends were trimmed by 0 bases and 2 bases, with 11 bases remaining between them. CDR3 length equals 15 residues. The germline gives CDR1 MGHRA, CDR2 YSYEKL. The CDR3 region is CASSQDFLATYEQYF. CDR3 DNA sequence: TGCGCCAGCAGCCAAGATTTCTTAGCGACCTACGAGCAGTACTTC.

The V call is TRBV20-1, the J call TRBJ2-1, with TRBD2 identical over 7 bases. From germline, CDR1 is DFQATT and CDR2 SNEGSKA (reference sequence). This CDR3 comprises 14 residues. Trimming cost V 6 bases and J 10 bases; bases outside gene matches: 15. CDR3 sequence (DNA): TGCAGTGCGCCGCCGCCAGGGAGGGGAAGCGAGCAGTTCTTC. Translating gives CSAPPPGRGSEQFF.

This chain uses TRBV27 with TRBJ2-7; D gene unclear. This CDR3 is 14 amino acids long. V lost 5 bases, J lost 0 bases, and 11 bases lay in between. Germline CDR1 reads MNHEY; CDR2 reads SMNVEV (reference sequence). CDR3 nucleotide sequence: TGTGCCAGCAGTCTTGCAGGCCACTCCTACGAGCAGTACTTC. Residues: CASSLAGHSYEQYF.

The genes are TRBV6-5 and TRBJ2-1; D gene uncertain. The CDR3 length is 13 residues. CDR1 and CDR2 from the germline V gene are MNHEY and SVGAGI. The V end lost 2 bases, the J end lost 5 bases, and 7 bases lay between the germline ends. CDR3 in DNA: TGTGCCAGCAGTTACAGCTGGGACAATGAGCAGTTCTTC. Encoded protein: CASSYSWDNEQFF.

The chain couples TRBV30 to TRBJ1-5; D perhaps matches TRBD1 (5 bases). Germline V gene lookup returns CDR1 GTSNPN and CDR2 SVGIG (reference sequence). The length of the CDR3 is 13 residues. V lost 4 bases to trimming and J lost 6 bases, with 13 bases between them. For the CDR3, the DNA is TGTGCCTGGAAACCAAGGGGCAGTCAGCCCCAGCATTTT. It translates to CAWKPRGSQPQHF.

This clonotype is a singleton in its sample. The chain combines TRBV29-1 with TRBJ1-2; perhaps TRBD1 as D (5 bases). V gave up 4 bases and J gave up 8 bases, with 11 bases separating them. CDR1 is SQVTM and CDR2 is ANQGSEA in the germline V gene. The CDR3 totals 11 residues. The CDR3 DNA follows: TGCAGCGTTGTCGACAGTGGGGGCTACACCTTC. Amino acid sequence: CSVVDSGGYTF.

The chain has TRBV30 and TRBJ2-7; 9 bases agree with TRBD2. The germline V gene has CDR1 GTSNPN and CDR2 SVGIG (reference sequence). This CDR3 contains 17 residues. The V and J ends lost 1 base and 3 bases, in that order; junction bases with no gene match: 13. CDR3 in DNA: TGTGCCTGGAGTGCCCCAGTAGCGGGAGTTCCCGACTACGAGCAGTACTTC. It codes for CAWSAPVAGVPDYEQYF.

This clonotype was recorded only once. The chain joins TRBV29-1 to TRBJ1-3, with D unresolved. The CDR3 loop spans 17 amino acids. V dropped 3 bases and J dropped 1 base, with 19 bases sitting between them. CDR1 is SQVTM, CDR2 ANQGSEA, per germline. As DNA, the CDR3 is TGCAGCGTTGAGCCCCTTGATAAGCCTCCTTCTGGAAACACCATATATTTT. Protein product: CSVEPLDKPPSGNTIYF. Drawing the rest from reference TRBV29-1 and TRBJ1-3, the complete variable domain is SAVISQKPSRDICQRGTSLTIQCQVDSQVTMMFWYRQQPGQSLTLIATANQGSEATYESGFVIDKFPISRPNLTFSTLTVSNMSPEDSSIYLCSVEPLDKPPSGNTIYFGEGSWLTVV.

This chain uses TRBV7-9 with TRBJ2-1, with D perhaps TRBD1 (5 bases). This CDR3 contains 16 residues. The ends were cut back, 1 base at V and 6 bases at J, with 16 bases in the middle. The germline V gene has CDR1 SEHNR and CDR2 FQNEAQ (reference sequence). CDR3 residues: CASSLGAQVLGNEQFF. The CDR3 coding sequence is TGTGCCAGCAGCTTAGGGGCACAGGTGTTAGGCAATGAGCAGTTCTTC.

DNA for the CDR3: TGCAGTGCTAGAGATTTCGGGGAGCTGTTTTTT. This translates into CSARDFGELFF. J is TRBJ2-2 and V is TRBV20-1; D unclear. V shed 0 bases and J shed 7 bases, with 3 bases lying between them. This CDR3 comprises 11 residues. CDR1 and CDR2 from the germline V gene are DFQATT and SNEGSKA (reference sequence).

The chain uses TRBV7-9 and TRBJ2-7; TRBD2 matches 8 bases. CDR3 length: 14 amino acids. CDR1 and CDR2 (germline): SEHNR, FQNEAQ (reference sequence). The junction had 5 bases not matched to a gene; V was cut back by 2 bases and J by 5 bases. CDR3 sequence (DNA): TGTGCCAGCAGCTTAACTAGCGGTGGCGACGAGCAGTACTTC. The encoded protein is CASSLTSGGDEQYF.

The V gene is TRBV29-1, the J gene TRBJ2-3, with D unclear. In germline, CDR1 is SQVTM, CDR2 ANQGSEA. This CDR3 spans 11 amino acids. V gave up 8 bases and J gave up 3 bases, with 9 bases separating them. The CDR3 reads CSCLATDTQYF. DNA of the CDR3: TGCAGCTGTTTAGCAACAGATACGCAGTATTTT.

This chain joins TRBV13 and TRBJ1-2; no reliable D call. V was pared by 4 bases and J by 4 bases, with 10 bases between. This CDR3 spans 13 amino acids. Germline CDR1 and CDR2: PRHDT and FYEKMQ (reference sequence). Here the CDR3 reads CASSSTETYGYTF. The CDR3 nucleotides are TGTGCCAGCAGCTCGACGGAGACCTATGGCTACACCTTC.

The chain is built from TRBV5-6 and TRBJ2-6; D is undetermined. The CDR3 has 17 amino acids. The V end lost 3 bases, the J end lost 2 bases, and 15 bases lay between the germline ends. Germline V lookup: CDR1 SGHDT, CDR2 YYEEEE. The CDR3 sequence is CASSSIVGLTGANVLTF. The CDR3 DNA reads TGTGCCAGCAGCTCTATTGTTGGGCTTACTGGGGCCAACGTCCTGACTTTC.

The chain uses TRBV4-3 and TRBJ2-4, with a tentative D call TRBD1 (5 bases). Trimming cost V 3 bases and J 3 bases, with 18 bases left between them. Germline V gene data show CDR1 as LGHNA and CDR2 as YSLEER. This CDR3 comprises 17 residues. CDR3 coding DNA: TGCGCCAGCAGCCAGAAAGACCTACCAGGGCTCAAAAACATTCAGTACTTC. Translation gives CASSQKDLPGLKNIQYF.